Following are 20 T cell receptor beta chains from one sample sequenced in a study of blood T cell repertoires in COVID-19. Method: immunoSEQ multiplex PCR; TCRdb's copy keeps in-frame clones and lacks some. The table lists about 170,000 clones, less than 85% of them singletons. Specimen: peripheral blood. The receptors shown here come from a middle-aged woman with COVID-19, enrolled during active disease.

The chain recombines TRBV30 with TRBJ2-1; 13 bases line up with TRBD2. V lost 1 base and J lost 5; bases outside the gene matches: 8. This CDR3 has 17 residues. The germline V gene encodes CDR1 GTSNPN and CDR2 SVGIG (reference sequence). CDR3 nucleotide sequence: TGTGCCTGGAGTGAAGGACTAGCGGGAGTCACTGACAATGAGCAGTTCTTC. Protein: CAWSEGLAGVTDNEQFF. Full variable domain (outside the CDR3, taken from reference TRBV30 and TRBJ2-1): SQTIHQWPATLVQPVGSPLSLECTVEGTSNPNLYWYRQAAGRGLQLLFYSVGIGQISSEVPQNLSASRPQDRQFILSSKKLLLSDSGFYLCAWSEGLAGVTDNEQFFGPGTRLTVL.

V usage is TRBV7-8 and J usage is TRBJ1-5; maybe TRBD1 (5 bases). Germline V gene data show CDR1 as SGHVS and CDR2 as FQNEAQ. V was shortened by 4 bases and J by 1 base, with 14 bases between the two germline ends. The CDR3 has 16 amino acids. This CDR3 reads CASSSQTGVSNQPQHF. The CDR3 DNA is TGTGCCAGCAGCTCACAAACAGGAGTAAGCAATCAGCCCCAGCATTTT.

In this sample, this clone turned up a few times. CDR3 nucleotide sequence: TGTGCCAGCAGCTTAGCGACAGCCACTTCATCCTACGAGCAGTACTTC. It codes for CASSLATATSSYEQYF. This sequence joins TRBV7-9 and TRBJ2-7, with a tentative D call TRBD1 (5 bases). V lost 0 bases, J lost 1 base, and 13 bases lay in between. The germline V gene encodes CDR1 SEHNR and CDR2 FQNEAQ (reference sequence). CDR3 length: 16 amino acids. Drawing the rest from reference TRBV7-9 and TRBJ2-7, the complete variable domain is DTGVSQNPRHKITKRGQNVTFRCDPISEHNRLYWYRQTLGQGPEFLTYFQNEAQLEKSRLLSDRFSAERPKGSFSTLEIQRTEQGDSAMYLCASSLATATSSYEQYFGPGTRLTVT.

The V gene is TRBV2, the J gene TRBJ1-4, with D unresolved. This CDR3 region has 13 residues. Trimming removed 8 bases from V and 7 bases from J, with 14 bases in between. Per the germline V gene, CDR1 is SNHLY and CDR2 is FYNNEI. The CDR3 sequence: CASEQWFGEKLFF. Written as DNA, the CDR3 is TGTGCCAGCGAACAGTGGTTTGGTGAAAAACTGTTTTTT.

The V call is TRBV28, the J call TRBJ2-3, with TRBD2 matching 9 bases. Germline V gene sequence: CDR1 MDHEN, CDR2 SYDVKM. The CDR3 is made up of 17 amino acids. The V and J ends lost 8 bases and 2 bases, in that order; junction bases with no gene match: 14. The CDR3 sequence is CASGAFVLAGATDTQYF. DNA of the CDR3: TGTGCCAGCGGCGCTTTCGTATTAGCGGGAGCCACAGATACGCAGTATTTT.

The genes are TRBV18 and TRBJ1-2, with D tentatively TRBD1 (5 bases). Per the germline V gene, CDR1 is KGHSH and CDR2 is LQKENI. The CDR3 loop spans 13 amino acids. Between the trimmed V and J ends, which lost 6 bases and 4 bases, there was a span of 12 bases. The CDR3 bases are TGTGCCAGCTCCCGAGGCCAGGGCTATGGCTACACCTTC. Protein product: CASSRGQGYGYTF.

The chain has TRBV30 and TRBJ2-3; the match to TRBD2 covers 13 bases. Germline values: CDR1 GTSNPN, CDR2 SVGIG (reference sequence). This CDR3 is 15 amino acids long. With V trimmed by 2 bases and J by 3 bases, 2 bases remained unmatched. The CDR3 region is CAWSRTSGRTDTQYF. In nucleotides, the CDR3 is TGTGCCTGGAGTCGGACTAGCGGGAGAACAGATACGCAGTATTTT.

This clone was observed a single time. This chain connects TRBV7-9 to TRBJ2-1; possible D gene TRBD1, 6 bases. The V and J ends lost 5 bases and 8 bases respectively, with 19 bases between them. From germline, CDR1 is SEHNR and CDR2 FQNEAQ (reference sequence). The length of the CDR3 is 15 residues. CDR3 region: CASSPRDIRTDEQFF. The CDR3 bases are TGTGCCAGCAGCCCTCGGGACATCCGTACGGATGAGCAGTTCTTC.

As concerns this clone: Germline is not matched at one junction end, which may reflect a read error. The V gene is TRBV3-1 (or the pseudogene TRBV3-2), the J gene TRBJ1-3; D unresolved. This CDR3 comprises 11 residues. CDR1 is LGHDT, CDR2 YNNKEL, per germline (reference sequence). CDR3 amino acids: CASSANGVSHF. The CDR3 DNA follows: TGTGCCAGCAGCGCAAACGGGGTTTCGCATTTT.

In regard to this clone: The limits of the CDR3 on the DNA are not certain, so only TCRdb's listed CDR3 is given. J is TRBJ2-4 and V is TRBV9; the DNA was not compared with TRBD1, the D call given in the table. The germline V gene encodes CDR1 SGDLS and CDR2 YYNGEE. The CDR3 comprises 13 residues, both ends counted. This chain's CDR3 is CASSVGTGAAKYF.

J is TRBJ1-6 and V is TRBV30, with a possible D match to TRBD1 (5 bases). The CDR3 contains 13 residues. Trimming left V 2 bases short and J 7 bases short, with 9 bases between. Germline CDR1 is GTSNPN and CDR2 is SVGIG (reference sequence). The CDR3 loop reads CAWSSGINSPLHF. The CDR3 region has the DNA TGTGCCTGGAGTTCAGGGATCAATTCACCCCTCCACTTT. Full variable domain (remainder filled in from reference TRBV30 and TRBJ1-6): SQTIHQWPATLVQPVGSPLSLECTVEGTSNPNLYWYRQAAGRGLQLLFYSVGIGQISSEVPQNLSASRPQDRQFILSSKKLLLSDSGFYLCAWSSGINSPLHFGNGTRLTVT.

The V and J genes are TRBV6-5 and TRBJ2-7, with TRBD2 identical over 11 bases. CDR1 is MNHEY, CDR2 SVGAGI, per germline. This CDR3 spans 15 amino acids. Germline trimming cut 6 bases from V and 3 bases from J; bases unmatched to any gene: 7. The CDR3 here is CASRRETSGSYEQYF. In nucleotides, the CDR3 is TGTGCCAGCAGGAGGGAAACTAGCGGGAGCTACGAGCAGTACTTC.

The chain joins TRBV11-3 to TRBJ2-1; possible D gene TRBD2, 5 bases. Germline values: CDR1 SGHNT, CDR2 YENEEA. The ends were cut back, 1 base at V and 3 bases at J, with 22 bases in the middle. The length of the CDR3 is 19 residues. The CDR3 nucleotides are TGTGCCAGCAGCTTAGCAGGTCAGAGCCCGGGAAGTGGCTACAATGAGCAGTTCTTC. It encodes CASSLAGQSPGSGYNEQFF.

The chain combines TRBV5-5 with TRBJ2-7, with D perhaps TRBD1 (5 bases). V dropped 0 bases and J dropped 1 base, with 8 bases sitting between them. Germline CDR1 and CDR2: SGHKS and YYEKEE (reference sequence). The CDR3 is 14 residues long. The CDR3 nucleotides are TGTGCCAGCAGCTTGGTTGCAGGGTCCTACGAGCAGTACGTC. Residues: CASSLVAGSYEQYV.

A note on this clone: Other DNA sequences of this sample code for an identical CDR3. The chain has TRBV3-1 (or the pseudogene TRBV3-2) and TRBJ2-2, with unresolved D. In germline, CDR1 is LGHDT, CDR2 YNNKEL (reference sequence). V lost 1 base to trimming and J lost 2 bases, with 11 bases between them. The CDR3 is made up of 16 amino acids. As DNA, the CDR3 is TGTGCCAGCAGCCAAGGACGGTCTAGTAACACCGGGGAGCTGTTTTTT. Protein sequence: CASSQGRSSNTGELFF.

The rearrangement uses TRBV5-4 and TRBJ1-4, with 8 nucleotides matching TRBD1. V shed 5 bases and J 7 bases; nucleotides not matched to a gene: 7. This CDR3 comprises 14 residues. Germline-derived CDR1 and CDR2 are SGHNT and YYREEE (reference sequence). Here the CDR3 reads CASRQDRAGEKLFF. CDR3 nucleotide sequence: TGTGCCAGCAGACAGGACAGGGCAGGTGAAAAACTGTTTTTT. The full variable domain, with the rest looked up from reference TRBV5-4 and TRBJ1-4, is ETGVTQSPTHLIKTRGQQVTLRCSSQSGHNTVSWYQQALGQGPQFIFQYYREEENGRGNFPPRFSGLQFPNYSSELNVNALELDDSALYLCASRQDRAGEKLFFGSGTQLSVL.

The genes are TRBV5-1 and TRBJ2-6, with 7 positions matching TRBD1. Germline loops: CDR1 SGHRS, CDR2 YFSETQ. The CDR3 runs to 17 residues. With 1 base clipped from V and 1 base from J, the junction kept 5 bases outside the gene matches. CDR3 coding DNA: TGCGCCAGCAGCTTGTTGAGCAGGGGGTCTGGGGCCAACGTCCTGACTTTC. This gives the protein CASSLLSRGSGANVLTF.

This clone has a handful of counts. This sequence joins TRBV27 and TRBJ2-2; D unresolved. Germline V gene sequence: CDR1 MNHEY, CDR2 SMNVEV (reference sequence). Trimming stripped 6 bases from V and 0 bases from J, with 8 bases between. This CDR3 is built from 14 residues. CDR3 DNA: TGTGCCAGCAGCCCTGCTACGAACACCGGGGAGCTGTTTTTT. It encodes CASSPATNTGELFF.

The chain has TRBV11-3 and TRBJ2-3, with TRBD2 as a possible D gene (5 bases). The CDR3 is made up of 15 amino acids. V was pared by 5 bases and J by 0 bases, with 12 bases between. In germline, CDR1 is SGHNT, CDR2 YENEEA. The CDR3 spells CASSAEAASTDTQYF. The CDR3 DNA reads as TGTGCCAGCAGCGCTGAAGCGGCTAGCACAGATACGCAGTATTTT.

In this sample, this clone turned up a few times. The V and J genes are TRBV7-9 and TRBJ1-1, with 7 bases aligning to TRBD1. Trimming cost V 5 bases and J 6 bases; bases outside gene matches: 6. Germline V gene lookup returns CDR1 SEHNR and CDR2 FQNEAQ (reference sequence). The CDR3 totals 13 residues. Here the CDR3 reads CASSKTGLAEAFF. The CDR3 DNA reads TGTGCCAGCAGCAAGACAGGGTTGGCTGAAGCTTTCTTT. Supplemented by reference TRBV7-9 and TRBJ1-1, the full variable domain reads DTGVSQNPRHKITKRGQNVTFRCDPISEHNRLYWYRQTLGQGPEFLTYFQNEAQLEKSRLLSDRFSAERPKGSFSTLEIQRTEQGDSAMYLCASSKTGLAEAFFGQGTRLTVV.